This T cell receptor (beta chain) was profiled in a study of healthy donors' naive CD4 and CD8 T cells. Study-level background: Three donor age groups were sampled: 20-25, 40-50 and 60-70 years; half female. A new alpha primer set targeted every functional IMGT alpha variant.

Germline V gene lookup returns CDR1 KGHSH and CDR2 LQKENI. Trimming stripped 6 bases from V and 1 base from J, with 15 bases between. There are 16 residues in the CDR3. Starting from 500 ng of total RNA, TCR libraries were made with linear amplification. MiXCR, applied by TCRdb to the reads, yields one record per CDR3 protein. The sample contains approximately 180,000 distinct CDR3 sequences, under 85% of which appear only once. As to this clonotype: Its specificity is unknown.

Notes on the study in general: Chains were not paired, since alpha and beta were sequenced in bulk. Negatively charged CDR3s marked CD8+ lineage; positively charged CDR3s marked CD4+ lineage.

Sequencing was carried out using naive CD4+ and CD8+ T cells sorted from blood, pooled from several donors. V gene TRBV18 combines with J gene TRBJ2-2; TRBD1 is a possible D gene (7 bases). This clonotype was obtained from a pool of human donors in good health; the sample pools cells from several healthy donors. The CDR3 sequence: CASSSEGQRNTGELFF. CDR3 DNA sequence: TGTGCCAGCTCCTCGGAGGGACAGAGGAACACCGGGGAGCTGTTTTTT.